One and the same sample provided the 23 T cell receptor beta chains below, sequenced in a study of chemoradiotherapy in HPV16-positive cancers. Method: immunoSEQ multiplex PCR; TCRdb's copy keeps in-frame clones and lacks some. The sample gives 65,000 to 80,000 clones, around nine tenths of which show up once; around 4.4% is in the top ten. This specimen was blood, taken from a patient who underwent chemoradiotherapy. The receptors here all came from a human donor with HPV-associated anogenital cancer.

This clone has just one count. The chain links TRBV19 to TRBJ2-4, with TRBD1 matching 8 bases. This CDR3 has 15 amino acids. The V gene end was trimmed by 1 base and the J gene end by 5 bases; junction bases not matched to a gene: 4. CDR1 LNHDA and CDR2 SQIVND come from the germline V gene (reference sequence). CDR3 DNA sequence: TGTGCCAGTAGTATAGGGACAGGGTACGAAAACATTCAGTACTTC. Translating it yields CASSIGTGYENIQYF.

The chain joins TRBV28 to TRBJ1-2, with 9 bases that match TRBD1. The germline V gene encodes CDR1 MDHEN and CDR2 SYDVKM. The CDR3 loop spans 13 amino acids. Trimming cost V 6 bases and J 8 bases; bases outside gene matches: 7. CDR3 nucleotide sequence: TGTGCCAGCAGGCGACAGGGGGTTGAAGGCTACACCTTC. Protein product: CASRRQGVEGYTF.

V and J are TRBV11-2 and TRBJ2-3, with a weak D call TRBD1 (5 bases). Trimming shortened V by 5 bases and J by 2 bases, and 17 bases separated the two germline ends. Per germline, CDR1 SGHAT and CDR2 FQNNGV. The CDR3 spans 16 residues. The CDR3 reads CASSPGGRAFTDTQYF. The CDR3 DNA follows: TGTGCCAGCAGCCCCGGCGGCAGGGCCTTCACAGATACGCAGTATTTT.

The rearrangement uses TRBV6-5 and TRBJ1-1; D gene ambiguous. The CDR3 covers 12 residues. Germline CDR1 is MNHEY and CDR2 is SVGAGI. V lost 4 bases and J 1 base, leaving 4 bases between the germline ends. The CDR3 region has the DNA TGTGCCAGCAGTTTTGAGAACACTGAAGCTTTCTTT. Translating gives CASSFENTEAFF.

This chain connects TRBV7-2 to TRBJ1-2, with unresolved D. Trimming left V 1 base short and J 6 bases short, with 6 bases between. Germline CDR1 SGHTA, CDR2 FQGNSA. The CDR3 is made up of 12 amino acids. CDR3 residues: CASSLVPHGYTF. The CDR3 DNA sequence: TGTGCCAGCAGCTTAGTACCCCATGGCTACACCTTC.

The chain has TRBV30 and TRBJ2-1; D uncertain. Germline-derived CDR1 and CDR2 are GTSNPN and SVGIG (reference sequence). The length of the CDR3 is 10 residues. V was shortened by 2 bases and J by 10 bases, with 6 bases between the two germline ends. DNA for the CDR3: TGTGCCTGGAGTCAACAGGAGCAGTTCTTC. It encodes CAWSQQEQFF. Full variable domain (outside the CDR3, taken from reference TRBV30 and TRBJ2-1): SQTIHQWPATLVQPVGSPLSLECTVEGTSNPNLYWYRQAAGRGLQLLFYSVGIGQISSEVPQNLSASRPQDRQFILSSKKLLLSDSGFYLCAWSQQEQFFGPGTRLTVL.

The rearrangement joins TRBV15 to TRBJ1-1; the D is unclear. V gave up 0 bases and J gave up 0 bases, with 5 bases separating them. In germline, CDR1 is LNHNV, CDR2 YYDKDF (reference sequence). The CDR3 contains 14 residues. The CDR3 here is CATSRDWVNTEAFF. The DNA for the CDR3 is TGTGCCACCAGCAGAGATTGGGTGAACACTGAAGCTTTCTTT. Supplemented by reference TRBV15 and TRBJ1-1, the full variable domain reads DAMVIQNPRYQVTQFGKPVTLSCSQTLNHNVMYWYQQKSSQAPKLLFHYYDKDFNNEADTPDNFQSRRPNTSFCFLDIRSPGLGDTAMYLCATSRDWVNTEAFFGQGTRLTVV.

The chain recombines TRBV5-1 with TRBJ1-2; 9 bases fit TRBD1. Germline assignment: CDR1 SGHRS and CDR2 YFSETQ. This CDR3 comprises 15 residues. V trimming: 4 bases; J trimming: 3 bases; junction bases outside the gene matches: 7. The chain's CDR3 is CASSGITGGDYGYTF. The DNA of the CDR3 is TGCGCCAGCAGCGGGATTACAGGGGGCGACTATGGCTACACCTTC. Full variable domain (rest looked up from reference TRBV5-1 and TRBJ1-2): KAGVTQTPRYLIKTRGQQVTLSCSPISGHRSVSWYQQTPGQGLQFLFEYFSETQRNKGNFPGRFSGRQFSNSRSEMNVSTLELGDSALYLCASSGITGGDYGYTFGSGTRLTVV.

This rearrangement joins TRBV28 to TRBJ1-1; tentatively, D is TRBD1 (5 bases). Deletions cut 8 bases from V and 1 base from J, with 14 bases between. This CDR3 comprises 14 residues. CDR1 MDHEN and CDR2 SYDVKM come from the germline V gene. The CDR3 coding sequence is TGTGCCAGCGGACCACTAAGGGGGAACACTGAAGCTTTCTTT. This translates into CASGPLRGNTEAFF.

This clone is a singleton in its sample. This CDR3 is CAWGRGGTDTQYF. CDR3 bases: TGTGCCTGGGGCCGGGGGGGCACAGATACGCAGTATTTT. This chain links TRBV30 with TRBJ2-3; 7 bases are a match to TRBD2. Germline V gives CDR1 GTSNPN, CDR2 SVGIG (reference sequence). The trim removed 5 bases at V and 1 base at J, leaving 3 bases unmatched. The CDR3 length is 13 residues.

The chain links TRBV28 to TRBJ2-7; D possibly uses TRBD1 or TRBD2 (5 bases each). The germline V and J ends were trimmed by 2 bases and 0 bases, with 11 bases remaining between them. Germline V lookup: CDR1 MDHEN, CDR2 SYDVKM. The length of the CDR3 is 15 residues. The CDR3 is CASSLPGQSSYEQYF. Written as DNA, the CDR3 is TGTGCCAGCAGTTTACCGGGGCAGAGCTCCTACGAGCAGTACTTC. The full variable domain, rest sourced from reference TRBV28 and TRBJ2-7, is DVKVTQSSRYLVKRTGEKVFLECVQDMDHENMFWYRQDPGLGLRLIYFSYDVKMKEKGDIPEGYSVSREKKERFSLILESASTNQTSMYLCASSLPGQSSYEQYFGPGTRLTVT.

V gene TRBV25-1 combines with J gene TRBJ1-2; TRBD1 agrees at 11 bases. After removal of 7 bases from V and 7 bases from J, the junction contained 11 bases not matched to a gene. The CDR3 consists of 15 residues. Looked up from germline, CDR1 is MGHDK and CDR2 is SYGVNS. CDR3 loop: CASTSGQGAFSGYTF. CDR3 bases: TGTGCCAGCACATCTGGACAGGGGGCTTTCTCTGGCTACACCTTC.

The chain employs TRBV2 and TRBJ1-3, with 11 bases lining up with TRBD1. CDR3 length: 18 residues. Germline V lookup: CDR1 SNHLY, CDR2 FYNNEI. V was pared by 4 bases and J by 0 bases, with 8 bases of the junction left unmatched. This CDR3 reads CASSVDRGPNTSGNTIYF. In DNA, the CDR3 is TGTGCCAGCAGTGTGGACAGGGGGCCAAACACCTCTGGAAACACCATATATTTT.

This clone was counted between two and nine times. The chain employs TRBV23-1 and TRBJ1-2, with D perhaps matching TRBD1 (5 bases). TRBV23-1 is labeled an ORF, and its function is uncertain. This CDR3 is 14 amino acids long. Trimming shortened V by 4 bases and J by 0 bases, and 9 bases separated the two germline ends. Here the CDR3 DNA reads TGCGCCAGCAGTCCCGACAGCCCTAACTATGGCTACACCTTC. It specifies CASSPDSPNYGYTF.

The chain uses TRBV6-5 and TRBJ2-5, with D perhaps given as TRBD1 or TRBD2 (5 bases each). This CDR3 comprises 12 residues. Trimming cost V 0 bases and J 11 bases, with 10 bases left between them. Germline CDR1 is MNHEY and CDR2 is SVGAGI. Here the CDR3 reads CASSYSVGEQYF. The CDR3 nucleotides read TGTGCCAGCAGTTACTCGGTAGGGGAGCAGTACTTC.

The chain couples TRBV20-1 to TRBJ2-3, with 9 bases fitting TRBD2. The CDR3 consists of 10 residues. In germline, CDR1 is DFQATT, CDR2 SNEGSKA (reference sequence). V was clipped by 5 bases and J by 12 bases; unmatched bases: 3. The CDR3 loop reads CSALAGAQYF. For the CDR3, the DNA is TGCAGTGCTTTAGCGGGGGCTCAGTATTTT.

In DNA form, the CDR3 reads TGTGCCAGCAGCTTATGGGGGGGAAGCACTGAAGCTTTCTTT. This codes for CASSLWGGSTEAFF. The chain uses TRBV11-1 and TRBJ1-1; a possible D gene is TRBD1 (5 bases). CDR3 length equals 14 residues. CDR1 SGHAT and CDR2 FQDESV come from the germline V gene (reference sequence). V lost 2 bases and J 4 bases, leaving 11 bases between the germline ends.

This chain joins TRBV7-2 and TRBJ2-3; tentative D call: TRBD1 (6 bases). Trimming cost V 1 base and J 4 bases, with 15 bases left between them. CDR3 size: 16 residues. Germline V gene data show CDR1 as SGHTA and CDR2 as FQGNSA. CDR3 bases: TGTGCCAGCAGCTTAGTACAGGGCCCAAGGGCAGATACGCAGTATTTT. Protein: CASSLVQGPRADTQYF.

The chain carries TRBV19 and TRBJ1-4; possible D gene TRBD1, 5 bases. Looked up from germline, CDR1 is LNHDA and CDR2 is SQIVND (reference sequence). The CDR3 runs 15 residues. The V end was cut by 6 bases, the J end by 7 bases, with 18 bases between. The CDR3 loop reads CASRAKGGTVEKLFF. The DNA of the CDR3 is TGTGCCAGTAGAGCCAAAGGAGGGACGGTTGAAAAACTGTTTTTT.

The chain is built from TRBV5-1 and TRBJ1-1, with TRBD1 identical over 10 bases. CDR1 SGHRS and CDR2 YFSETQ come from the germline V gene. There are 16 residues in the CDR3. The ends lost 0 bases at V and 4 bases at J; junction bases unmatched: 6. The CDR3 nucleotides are TGCGCCAGCAGCTTGGTCCCGGACAGGGGGGCCACTGAAGCTTTCTTT. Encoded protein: CASSLVPDRGATEAFF.

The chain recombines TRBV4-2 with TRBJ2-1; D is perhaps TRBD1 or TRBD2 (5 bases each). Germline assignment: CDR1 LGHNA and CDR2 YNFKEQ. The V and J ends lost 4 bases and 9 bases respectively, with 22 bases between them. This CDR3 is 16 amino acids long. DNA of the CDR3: TGTGCCAGCAGCCCAGAAGGGGACCCCAAACTGGGTGAGCAGTTCTTC. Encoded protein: CASSPEGDPKLGEQFF.

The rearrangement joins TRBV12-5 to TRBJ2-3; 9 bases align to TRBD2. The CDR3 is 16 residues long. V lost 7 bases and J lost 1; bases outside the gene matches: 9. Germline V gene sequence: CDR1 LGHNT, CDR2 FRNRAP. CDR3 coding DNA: TGTGCTAGTGACCCTCCCAGGACTAGCGGCACAGATACGCAGTATTTT. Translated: CASDPPRTSGTDTQYF.

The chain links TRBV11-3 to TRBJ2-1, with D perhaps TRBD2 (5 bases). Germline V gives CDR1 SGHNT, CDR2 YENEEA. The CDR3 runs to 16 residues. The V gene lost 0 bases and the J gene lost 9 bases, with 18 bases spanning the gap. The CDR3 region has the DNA TGTGCCAGCAGCTTAGAGGGCGCGGGTTCGGGCGCTGAGCAGTTCTTC. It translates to CASSLEGAGSGAEQFF.